A selection of T cell receptor beta chains follows, all from one sample in a study of regulatory T cells in long-lasting Graves disease. Each CDR3 protein gets one entry after TCRdb re-called the multiplex PCR reads with MiXCR. The table shows 700,000 or so distinct CDR3 sequences, with roughly 30% occurring only once. The input for sequencing was peripheral blood mononuclear cells (PBMCs), taken when the disease was refractory, from a patient treated with antithyroid drugs. The source is a female donor with Graves disease. The CDR3 runs from the conserved cysteine through the conserved F or W. Fields, in order: D gene, V gene, J gene, clone size, CDR3 DNA, CDR3 protein. The D gene is left open where the match is weak. Size is omitted from some rows. Given values are once, few, many or a class for expanded clones.

>TRBD2|TRBV6-2/TRBV6-3|TRBJ2-4|.
TGTGCCAGCACCAGCGGGGGGAAAGCCAAAAACATTCGGTACTTC
CASTSGGKAKNIRYF
>.|TRBV28|TRBJ1-5|.
TGTGCCAGCAGTTTATATTGGGAGGGGGGTAGCAATCAGCCCCAGCATTTT
CASSLYWEGGSNQPQHF
>TRBD1|TRBV3-1|TRBJ1-6|.
TGTGCCAGCTCGGGACAGGAACTTAATTCACCCCTCCACTTT
CASSGQELNSPLHF
>.|TRBV5-1|TRBJ1-1|once
TGCGCCAGCAGCTTGGCATTGGGCGGCACTGAAGCTTTCTTT
CASSLALGGTEAFF
>.|TRBV5-1|TRBJ1-1|many
TGTGCCAGCAGCTTGTCCCAGGGCACTGAAGCTTTCTTT
CASSLSQGTEAFF
>.|TRBV11-2|TRBJ1-1|few
TGTGCCAGCAGGCCGAACCCCGGGGGCCCTCGAGGTGAAGCTTTCTTT
CASRPNPGGPRGEAFF
>.|TRBV29-1|TRBJ1-2|.
TGCAGCCTTGGGTTCGGGGGTAGTGGCTACACCTTC
CSLGFGGSGYTF
>TRBD2|TRBV7-9|TRBJ2-5|many
TGTGCCAGCAGACAACTAGCGGGAGGGCTGGAGACCCAGTACTTC
CASRQLAGGLETQYF
>.|TRBV19|TRBJ1-2|.
TGTGCCAGTACCCCCCTCACAAGACTGACCTATGGCTACACCTTC
CASTPLTRLTYGYTF
>.|TRBV20-1|TRBJ1-2|once
TGCAGTACTAGGGGCAGGGGCTACACCTTC
CSTRGRGYTF
>TRBD1|TRBV3-1|TRBJ1-2|.
TGTGCCAGCAGCCTCAGACAGGGCGAACACACCTTC
CASSLRQGEHTF
>TRBD2|TRBV30|TRBJ2-7|few
TGTGCCTGGAGTTCGGGACTAGCGGGAGGATACGAGCAGTACTTC
CAWSSGLAGGYEQYF
>.|TRBV7-2|TRBJ1-5|.
TGTGCCAGCAGCTTAGGGGGACCGCGCAATCAGCCCCAGCATTTT
CASSLGGPRNQPQHF
>.|TRBV28|TRBJ1-5|many
TGTGCCAGCAGTTTAGCCGGACAGAGCAATCAGCCCCAGCATTTT
CASSLAGQSNQPQHF
>.|TRBV11-2|TRBJ1-4|many
TGTGCCAGCAGCTTGAAGAGGGGTTTGCGGGAAAAACTGTTTTTT
CASSLKRGLREKLFF
>TRBD2|TRBV6-8|TRBJ2-2|.
TGTGCCAGCAGTTACTCCTCACTAGCGGGAGGTGGAACCGGGGAGCTGTTTTTT
CASSYSSLAGGGTGELFF
>.|TRBV6-5|TRBJ1-4|.
TGTGCCAGCAGTTACGGTTCGTTCACAACTGATGAAAAACTGTTTTTT
CASSYGSFTTDEKLFF
>.|TRBV6-1|TRBJ1-2|.
.
CASILGGGAEGYTF
>.|TRBV12-3/TRBV12-4|TRBJ1-1|few
TGTGCCAGCAGTTTAGTAGCGGGAACCGCTGAAGCTTTCTTT
CASSLVAGTAEAFF
>.|TRBV25-1|TRBJ1-4|.
TGTGCCAGCGGCACACCAGCAACTAATGAAAAACTGTTTTTT
CASGTPATNEKLFF
>.|TRBV28|TRBJ1-1|.
TGTGCCAGCGGGTGGGACACTGAAGCTTTCTTT
CASGWDTEAFF
>TRBD2|TRBV7-9|TRBJ2-7|many
TGTGCCAGCAGCTTAGCCCCCCGCCTAGCGGAACACTCCTACGAGCAGTACTTC
CASSLAPRLAEHSYEQYF
>TRBD1|TRBV28|TRBJ1-4|many
TGTGCCAGCAGCTTAGGGACAGTCCCTAATGAAAAACTGTTTTTT
CASSLGTVPNEKLFF
>TRBD1|TRBV6-2/TRBV6-3|TRBJ1-1|few
TGTGCCAGCAGGTCGGACAGGTCTACTGAAGCTTTCTTT
CASRSDRSTEAFF
>.|TRBV18|TRBJ2-5|few
TGTGCCAGCTCACCAAATGAAGAGACCCAGTACTTC
CASSPNEETQYF
>.|TRBV3-1|TRBJ1-3|.
TGTGCCAGCAGCCAAGTTACCGGGCTCTCTGGAAACACCATATATTTT
CASSQVTGLSGNTIYF
>TRBD2|TRBV7-3|TRBJ2-7|.
TGTGCCAGCAGCTTAAGGGGCGGGAGTCTGAACGAGCAGTACTTC
CASSLRGGSLNEQYF
>.|TRBV2|TRBJ1-5|many
TGTGCCAGCAGCCGGGGGGGGAGCAATCAGCCCCAGCATTTT
CASSRGGSNQPQHF
>.|TRBV9|TRBJ2-4|.
TGTGCCAGCAGCGTAAGCGCCGAGGCGGAAAACATTCAGTACTTC
CASSVSAEAENIQYF
>.|TRBV20-1|TRBJ1-1|.
TGCAGTGCTCCGGACAGCTACACTGAAGCTTTCTTT
CSAPDSYTEAFF
>.|TRBV7-9|TRBJ2-3|.
TGTGCCAAATGGGACTTCGAGGGCACAGATACGCAGTATTTT
CAKWDFEGTDTQYF
>TRBD1|TRBV7-9|TRBJ2-5|.
TGTGCCAGCAGCGACTGGGGACAGGGGGATCAAGAGACCCAGTACTTC
CASSDWGQGDQETQYF
>TRBD1|TRBV6-1|TRBJ1-3|.
TGTGCCAGCAGTCCCTTGGACAGGCCTGGAAACACCATATATTTT
CASSPLDRPGNTIYF
>TRBD2|TRBV11-1|TRBJ2-4|few
TGTGCCAGCAGCGAGGGACTAACAAACATTCAGTACTTC
CASSEGLTNIQYF
>TRBD1|TRBV6-4|TRBJ2-5|.
TGTGCCAGCAGTCGGCCTCGGACAGGGTCGGAGACCCAGTACTTC
CASSRPRTGSETQYF
>.|TRBV5-1|TRBJ2-2|.
TGCGCCAGCAGCTTTGTTGCAGGGCCGAACACCGGGGAGCTGTTTTTT
CASSFVAGPNTGELFF
>.|TRBV12-3/TRBV12-4|TRBJ2-6|.
TGTGCCAGCAGTTTAATTGCTAGCTTTGCTGGGGCCAACGTCCTGACTTTC
CASSLIASFAGANVLTF
>.|TRBV18|TRBJ1-1|few
TGTGCCAGCTCAACTTTAGACACCAGCAACGGTGAAGCTTTCTTT
CASSTLDTSNGEAFF
>.|TRBV15|TRBJ1-6|many
TGTGCCACCAGCAGAGTTGCAGAATCACCCCTCCACTTT
CATSRVAESPLHF
>.|TRBV30|TRBJ2-4|.
TGTGCCTGGAGTGAAGGGGTCAAAAACATTCAGTACTTC
CAWSEGVKNIQYF
>TRBD2|TRBV29-1|TRBJ2-5|many
TGCAGCGTCGCGAGACCGGGACTAGCGGGAGGGCCTCAAGAGACCCAGTACTTC
CSVARPGLAGGPQETQYF